The clone carrying this T cell receptor beta chain was seen a handful of times. What it recognizes is unknown. The data are from a study of blood T cells in healthy people across ages. Whole-study results and caveats: Researchers deemed the diversity estimates from one million T cells underestimates. Among T cells, TCR beta diversity per million cells dropped roughly linearly as age rose.

Germline loops: CDR1 SGHKS, CDR2 YYEKEE (reference sequence). The CDR3 consists of 14 residues. Primers used in a second PCR of about 7 to 12 cycles were a sample-barcoded 5' primer and a J-beta primer mix. TCRdb used MiXCR to reprocess the 5' RACE reads, holding one entry per CDR3 protein. The sample holds some 800,000 distinct CDR3 sequences; 40% to 50% are singletons and the top ten take around 21%. The TCR comes from a man in his sixties in good health. Sequenced input: blood. V gene TRBV5-5 combines with J gene TRBJ2-5; TRBD1 is a possible D gene (6 bases). TRBJ2-7 explains the end of the DNA better; the J call may be wrong. The DNA for the CDR3 is TGTGCCAGCAGCGTCAGGGGCCCCCCCTACGAGCAGTACTTC. This gives the protein CASSVRGPPYEQYF.